This T cell receptor (beta chain) was captured by sequencing in a study of shared clonotypes between healthy human individuals. Points from the study as a whole: Clonotype sharing among the donors was expected to vary with sequencing depth. Rarefaction revealed incomplete sorted-subset sequencing despite large depth.

Genomic DNA belonging to each subset was distributed in equal measure over several immunoSEQ plates. Profiling relied on immunoSEQ multiplex PCR, and the TCRdb table lists in-frame clones only, not all of them. The repertoire consists of about 100,000 clones, with roughly 66% occurring once and the leading ten covering approximately 23%. With CCR7-negative CD45RA+ TemRA cells, CD45RO+ cells were combined in CD8 memory. The CDR3 has 15 residues. The germline CDR1 and CDR2 sequences are MGHDK and SYGVNS. Of note for this clone: Its target is unknown.

The V and J genes are TRBV25-1 and TRBJ2-5; 7 positions match TRBD1. With the DNA end fitting TRBJ2-7 better, the J assignment may be wrong. The source of this sequence is a woman in her twenties or thirties in good health. The source material was memory CD8+ T cells sorted from blood. The subset: CD45RO+ cells pooled with CCR7-negative TemRA cells. The CDR3 here is CASSRSDRAVHEQYF. The DNA for the CDR3 is TGTGCCAGCAGTCGATCCGACAGGGCCGTCCACGAGCAGTACTTC.